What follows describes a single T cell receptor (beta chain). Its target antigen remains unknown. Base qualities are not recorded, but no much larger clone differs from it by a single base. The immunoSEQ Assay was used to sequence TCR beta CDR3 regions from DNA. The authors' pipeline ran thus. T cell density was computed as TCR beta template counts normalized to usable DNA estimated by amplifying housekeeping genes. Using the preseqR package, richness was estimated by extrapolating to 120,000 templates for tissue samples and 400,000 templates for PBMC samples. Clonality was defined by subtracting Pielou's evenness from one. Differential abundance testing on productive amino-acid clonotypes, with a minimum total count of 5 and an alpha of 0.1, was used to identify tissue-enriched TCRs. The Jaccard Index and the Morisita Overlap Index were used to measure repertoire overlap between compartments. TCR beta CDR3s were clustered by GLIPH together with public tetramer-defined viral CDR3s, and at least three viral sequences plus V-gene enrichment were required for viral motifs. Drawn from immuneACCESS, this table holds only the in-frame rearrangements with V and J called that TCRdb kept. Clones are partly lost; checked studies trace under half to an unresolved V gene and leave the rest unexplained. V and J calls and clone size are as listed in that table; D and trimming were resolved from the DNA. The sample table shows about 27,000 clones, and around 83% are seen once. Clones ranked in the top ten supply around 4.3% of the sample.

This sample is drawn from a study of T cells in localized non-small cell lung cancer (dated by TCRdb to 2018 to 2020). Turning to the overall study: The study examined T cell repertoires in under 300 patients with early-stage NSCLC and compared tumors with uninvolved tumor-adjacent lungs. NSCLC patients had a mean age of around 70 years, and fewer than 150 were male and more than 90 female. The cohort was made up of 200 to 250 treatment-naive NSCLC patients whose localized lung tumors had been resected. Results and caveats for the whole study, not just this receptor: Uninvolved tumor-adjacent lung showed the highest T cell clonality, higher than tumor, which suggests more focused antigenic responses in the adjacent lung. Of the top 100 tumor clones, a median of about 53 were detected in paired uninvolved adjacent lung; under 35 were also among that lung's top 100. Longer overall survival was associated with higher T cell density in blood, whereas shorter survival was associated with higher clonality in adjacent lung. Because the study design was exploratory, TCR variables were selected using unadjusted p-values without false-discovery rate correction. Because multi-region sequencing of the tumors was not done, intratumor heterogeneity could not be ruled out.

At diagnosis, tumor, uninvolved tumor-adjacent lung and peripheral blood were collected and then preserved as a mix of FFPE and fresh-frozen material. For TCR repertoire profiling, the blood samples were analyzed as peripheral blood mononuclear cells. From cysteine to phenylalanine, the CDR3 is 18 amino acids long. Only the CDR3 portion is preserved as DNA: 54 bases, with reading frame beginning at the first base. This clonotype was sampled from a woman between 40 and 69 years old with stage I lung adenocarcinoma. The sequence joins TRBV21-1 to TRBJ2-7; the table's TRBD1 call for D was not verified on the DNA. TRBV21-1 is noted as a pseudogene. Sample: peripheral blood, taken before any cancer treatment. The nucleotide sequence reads TGTGCCAGCAGCAAGAAGTCAGTGCGGCAGGGGAGCTCCTACGAGCAGTACTTC. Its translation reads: CASSKKSVRQGSSYEQYF.